The clone carrying this TCR beta chain has a handful of counts. Its cognate antigen is unknown. The data belong to a study of identical twins. Regarding the study as a whole: The same donors were not followed; conclusions instead depended on cross-sectional statistical analysis.

Unique molecular identifiers were present on the cDNA, and a universal primer site came from template switching. MiXCR, run by TCRdb on the 5' RACE reads, gives a single entry per CDR3 protein. Of about 390,000 distinct CDR3 sequences detected, about 10% appear once; the ten largest clones hold 8.5% to 10%. Germline V gene lookup returns CDR1 ENHRY and CDR2 SYGVKD. CDR3 length: 17 residues. J gave up 3 bases and V 0 bases, and 7 bases lay outside the gene matches. Sequencing used naive T cells sorted from blood. The TCR comes from a woman aged 50 to 60 in good health. The rearrangement uses TRBV10-3 and TRBJ2-1, with TRBD2 matching over 8 bases. DNA of the CDR3: TGTGCCATCAGTGAGTCTGGAGCGGGAGACTACTACAATGAGCAGTTCTTC. Its translation is CAISESGAGDYYNEQFF.